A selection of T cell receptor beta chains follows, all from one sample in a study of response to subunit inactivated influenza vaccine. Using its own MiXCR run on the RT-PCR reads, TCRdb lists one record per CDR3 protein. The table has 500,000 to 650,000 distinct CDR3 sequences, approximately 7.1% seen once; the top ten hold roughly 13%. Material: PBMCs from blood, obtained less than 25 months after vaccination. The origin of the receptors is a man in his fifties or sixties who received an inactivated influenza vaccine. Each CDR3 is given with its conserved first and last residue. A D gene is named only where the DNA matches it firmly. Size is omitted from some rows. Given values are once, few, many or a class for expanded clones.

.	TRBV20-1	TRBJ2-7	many	CSAKTGGFSYEQYF	TGCAGTGCCAAGACAGGCGGTTTCTCCTACGAGCAGTACTTC
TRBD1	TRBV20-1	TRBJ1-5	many	CSAPRQGANQPQHF	TGCAGTGCCCCCCGACAGGGGGCGAATCAGCCCCAGCATTTT
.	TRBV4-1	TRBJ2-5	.	CASSFKGPETQYF	TGCGCCAGCAGCTTCAAGGGGCCAGAGACCCAGTACTTC
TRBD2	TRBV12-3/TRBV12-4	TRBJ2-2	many	CASSTSGTNTGELFF	TGTGCCAGCAGTACTAGCGGGACGAACACCGGGGAGCTGTTTTTT
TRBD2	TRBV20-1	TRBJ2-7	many	CSARDPAGGAREQYF	TGCAGTGCTAGAGATCCGGCGGGAGGGGCTCGGGAGCAGTACTTC
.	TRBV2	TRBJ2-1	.	CASMVQGGSYNGQFF	TGTGCCAGCATGGTACAGGGAGGCTCCTACAATGGGCAGTTCTTC
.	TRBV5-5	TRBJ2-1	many	CASSPAENYNEQFF	TGTGCCAGCAGCCCAGCGGAAAACTACAATGAGCAGTTCTTC
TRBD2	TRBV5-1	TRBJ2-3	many	CASSSDTSGRARDTQYF	TGCGCCAGCAGCTCGGATACTAGCGGGAGGGCCAGAGATACGCAGTATTTT
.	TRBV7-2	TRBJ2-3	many	CASSLEGSVFNTQYF	TGTGCCAGCAGCTTAGAAGGGTCCGTTTTCAATACGCAGTATTTT
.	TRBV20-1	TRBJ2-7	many	CSARDRLWFSYEQYF	TGCAGTGCTAGAGATCGACTTTGGTTCTCCTACGAGCAGTACTTC
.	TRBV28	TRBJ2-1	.	CASSPPLKYNEQFF	TGTGCCAGCAGTCCCCCCCTAAAGTACAATGAGCAGTTCTTC
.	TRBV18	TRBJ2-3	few	CASSPFLTQDLSADTQYF	TGTGCCAGCTCACCTTTCCTAACTCAGGATTTATCGGCAGATACGCAGTATTTT
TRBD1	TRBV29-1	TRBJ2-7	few	CSVETGVYEQYF	TGCAGCGTTGAGACAGGGGTGTACGAGCAGTACTTC
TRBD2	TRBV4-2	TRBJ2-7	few	CASSQGLGEREASSFYEQYF	TGTGCCAGCAGCCAAGGACTGGGCGAGCGGGAGGCCTCGTCCTTCTACGAGCAGTACTTC
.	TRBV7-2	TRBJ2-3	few	CASSVGLSTDTQYF	TGTGCCAGCAGCGTAGGGCTTAGCACAGATACGCAGTATTTT
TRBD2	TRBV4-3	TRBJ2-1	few	CASSQDSEGLAFNEQFF	TGCGCCAGCAGCCAAGATTCTGAGGGACTAGCTTTCAATGAGCAGTTCTTC
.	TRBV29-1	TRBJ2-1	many	CSVRRGGEQFF	TGCAGCGTGCGGAGGGGCGGTGAGCAGTTCTTC
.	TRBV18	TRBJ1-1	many	CASSPDSHTEAFF	TGTGCCAGCTCACCGGATAGTCACACTGAAGCTTTCTTT
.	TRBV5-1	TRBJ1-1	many	CASSLSSGNTEAFF	TGCGCCAGCAGCTTGTCGTCAGGGAACACTGAAGCTTTCTTT
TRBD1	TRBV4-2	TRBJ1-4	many	CASSPDRGRNEKLFF	TGTGCCAGCAGCCCGGACAGGGGGAGGAATGAAAAACTGTTTTTT
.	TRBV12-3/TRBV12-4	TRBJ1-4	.	CASSAYWGRDEKLFF	TGTGCCAGCAGCGCATATTGGGGGCGGGATGAAAAACTGTTTTTT
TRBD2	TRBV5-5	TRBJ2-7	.	CASSLYAGTSEVLYEQYF	TGTGCCAGCAGCTTGTACGCCGGGACTAGCGAGGTCCTCTACGAGCAGTACTTC
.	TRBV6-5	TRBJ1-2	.	CASSYSPVGGSNGYTF	TGTGCCAGCAGTTACTCCCCGGTGGGGGGAAGCAATGGCTACACCTTC
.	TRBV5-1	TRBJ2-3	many	CASIPSGSLTDTQYF	TGCGCCAGCATTCCCTCCGGCAGCCTCACAGATACGCAGTATTTT
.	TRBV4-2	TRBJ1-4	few	CASSQVGHNEKLFF	TGTGCCAGCAGCCAAGTAGGGCATAATGAAAAACTGTTTTTT
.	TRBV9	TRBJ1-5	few	CASSVSFDYQPQHF	TGTGCCAGCAGCGTATCTTTCGATTATCAGCCCCAGCATTTT
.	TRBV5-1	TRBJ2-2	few	CASSLDRNRAGELFF	TGCGCCAGCAGCTTGGACAGGAACCGGGCCGGGGAGCTGTTTTTT
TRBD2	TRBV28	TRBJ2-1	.	CASSFFAGGPMDEQFF	TGTGCCAGCAGTTTTTTTGCGGGAGGGCCAATGGATGAGCAGTTCTTC
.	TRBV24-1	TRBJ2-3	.	CATSDDSGTDTQYF	TGTGCCACCAGTGATGACTCGGGCACAGATACGCAGTATTTT
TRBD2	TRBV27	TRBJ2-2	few	CASSEGLAGYTGELFF	TGTGCCAGCAGTGAAGGACTAGCGGGATACACCGGGGAGCTGTTTTTT
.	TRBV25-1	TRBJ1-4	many	CASSVWGQGPTNEKLFF	TGTGCCAGCAGTGTTTGGGGTCAGGGTCCAACTAATGAAAAACTGTTTTTT
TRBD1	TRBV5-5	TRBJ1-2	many	CASSSGQFYGYTF	TGTGCCAGCAGCTCGGGACAGTTCTATGGCTACACCTTC
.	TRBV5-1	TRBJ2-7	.	CACSLGSWGLATYEQYF	TGCGCCTGCAGCTTGGGTTCCTGGGGGCTGGCAACCTACGAGCAGTACTTC
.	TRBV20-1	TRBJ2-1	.	CSAKPRVSSYNEQFF	TGCAGTGCTAAACCTAGGGTGAGCTCCTACAATGAGCAGTTCTTC
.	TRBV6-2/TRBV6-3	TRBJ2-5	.	CASRSARKGGQETQYF	TGTGCCAGCAGGAGTGCGAGAAAAGGGGGACAAGAGACCCAGTACTTC
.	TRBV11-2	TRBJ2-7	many	CASSDFDEQYF	TGTGCCAGCAGCGACTTTGACGAGCAGTACTTC
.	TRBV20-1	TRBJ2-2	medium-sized	CSARDPGGMRSGELFF	TGCAGTGCTAGAGATCCTGGAGGGATGCGTTCCGGGGAGCTGTTTTTT
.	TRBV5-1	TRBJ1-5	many	CASSLGQGLNQPQHF	TGCGCCAGCAGCTTGGGGCAGGGGCTAAATCAGCCCCAGCATTTT
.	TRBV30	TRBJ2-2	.	CAWSRDTRSVLFF	TGTGCCTGGAGTAGGGACACCCGGTCAGTGTTGTTTTTT
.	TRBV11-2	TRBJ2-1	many	CASSPTRGQYNEQFF	TGTGCCAGCAGCCCAACCCGTGGGCAGTACAATGAGCAGTTCTTC
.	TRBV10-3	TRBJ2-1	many	CATQTRGHGNEQFF	TGTGCCACCCAAACTAGAGGTCACGGCAATGAGCAGTTCTTC
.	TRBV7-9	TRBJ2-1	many	CASSLERSRGDEQFF	TGTGCCAGCAGCTTAGAGCGCTCTAGGGGTGATGAGCAGTTCTTC
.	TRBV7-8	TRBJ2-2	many	CASSLVVTTGELFF	TGTGCCAGCAGCTTAGTGGTAACGACCGGGGAGCTGTTTTTT
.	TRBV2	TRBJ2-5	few	CASTMRAETQYF	TGTGCCAGCACCATGAGGGCGGAGACCCAGTACTTC
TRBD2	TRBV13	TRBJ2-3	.	CASSVGLSRDTQYF	TGTGCCAGCAGCGTGGGACTATCTCGGGATACGCAGTATTTT
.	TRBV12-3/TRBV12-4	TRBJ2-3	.	CASSRLRATDTQYF	TGTGCCAGCAGCCGGCTAAGGGCCACAGATACGCAGTATTTT
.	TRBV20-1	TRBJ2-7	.	CSARVQTAEQYF	TGCAGTGCTAGAGTGCAGACTGCCGAGCAGTACTTC
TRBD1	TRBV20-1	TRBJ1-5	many	CSASVGTGGKEPQHF	TGCAGTGCTAGTGTCGGGACAGGGGGAAAAGAGCCCCAGCATTTT